This TCR beta chain emerged from a study of T-cell reconstitution after alpha-beta-depleted transplantation in children. A library of TCRbeta sequences, prepared with unique molecular identifiers, was generated. TCRdb fed the PCR reads into MiXCR, producing one record per CDR3 protein. The table lists about 640,000 distinct CDR3 sequences, roughly 17% of them singletons, with 1.1% in the top ten. In its sample, this clonotype was seen many times. Specimen: PBMCs from the stem cell graft donor, collected from the stem cell graft. The sequence was collected from a human donor who donated a stem cell graft to a child with acute myeloid leukemia.

In DNA, the CDR3 is TGCGCCAGCAGCTTGCTGGCGGGCGGTGGGGACACTGAAGCTTTCTTT. Translation gives CASSLLAGGGDTEAFF. J is TRBJ1-1 and V is TRBV5-1; D ambiguous. Germline V gives CDR1 SGHRS, CDR2 YFSETQ. This CDR3 is 16 amino acids long. V gave up 1 base and J gave up 3 bases, with 16 bases separating them.